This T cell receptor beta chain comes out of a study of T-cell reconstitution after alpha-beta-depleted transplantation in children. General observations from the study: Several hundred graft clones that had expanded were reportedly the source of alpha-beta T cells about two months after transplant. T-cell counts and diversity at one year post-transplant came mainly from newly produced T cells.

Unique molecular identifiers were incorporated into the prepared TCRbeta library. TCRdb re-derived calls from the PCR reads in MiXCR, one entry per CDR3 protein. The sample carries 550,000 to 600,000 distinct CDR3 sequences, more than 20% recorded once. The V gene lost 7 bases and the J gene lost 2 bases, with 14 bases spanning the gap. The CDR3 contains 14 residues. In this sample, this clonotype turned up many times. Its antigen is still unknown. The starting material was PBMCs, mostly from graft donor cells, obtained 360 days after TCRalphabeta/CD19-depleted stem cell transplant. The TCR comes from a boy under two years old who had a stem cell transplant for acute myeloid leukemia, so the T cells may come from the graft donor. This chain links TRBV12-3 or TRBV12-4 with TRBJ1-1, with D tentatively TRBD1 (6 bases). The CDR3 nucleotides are TGTGCCAGCACCCGAGGGGGTCCTAACACTGAAGCTTTCTTT. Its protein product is CASTRGGPNTEAFF.